This record covers a single T cell receptor (beta chain). In the source study's methods: Amplification of reference gene primers was used by the study to estimate nucleated cell counts. Repertoires were generated with immunoSEQ multiplex PCR, while TCRdb's copy carries only in-frame clones and drops some. That table furnishes V, J and clone size, whereas the DNA furnished D and trimming. In the table there are about 33,000 clones, 70% to 90% of which are singletons. The data derive from a study of blood T cell repertoires in COVID-19. In the study overall: The United States, Italy and Spain supplied acute and convalescent COVID-19 samples. Sources were T cells, B-cell-depleted T cells, or PBMCs; the material itself was cDNA or gDNA.

The CDR3 is 15 residues long. Germline CDR1 is LNHNV and CDR2 is YYDKDF (reference sequence). Losses at the gene ends were 7 bases for V and 0 bases for J; bases not matched to a gene: 6. The sample consisted of peripheral blood. The chain couples TRBV15 to TRBJ2-1; 7 nucleotides line up with TRBD2. This TCR came from a human donor in a cohort sampled during active COVID-19. DNA of the CDR3: TGTGCCACCACCGCCGGGGGGAGCTCCTACAATGAGCAGTTCTTC. As protein: CATTAGGSSYNEQFF.